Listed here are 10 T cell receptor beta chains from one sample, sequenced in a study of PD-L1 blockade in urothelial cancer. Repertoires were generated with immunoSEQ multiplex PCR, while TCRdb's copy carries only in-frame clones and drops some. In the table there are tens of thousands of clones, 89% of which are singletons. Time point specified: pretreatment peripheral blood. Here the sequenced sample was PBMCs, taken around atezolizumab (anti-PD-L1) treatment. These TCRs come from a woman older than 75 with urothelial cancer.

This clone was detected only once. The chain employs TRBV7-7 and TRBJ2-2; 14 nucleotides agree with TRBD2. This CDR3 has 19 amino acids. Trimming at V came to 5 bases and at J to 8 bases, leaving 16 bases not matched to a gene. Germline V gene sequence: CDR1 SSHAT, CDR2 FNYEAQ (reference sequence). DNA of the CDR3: TGTGCCAGCAGCCATGGCCACGGGGGACTAGCGGGAGCTTCGGGGGAGCTGTTTTTT. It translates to CASSHGHGGLAGASGELFF. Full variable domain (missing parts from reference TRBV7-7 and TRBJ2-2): GAGVSQSPRYKVTKRGQDVTLRCDPISSHATLYWYQQALGQGPEFLTYFNYEAQPDKSGLPSDRFSAERPEGSISTLTIQRTEQRDSAMYRCASSHGHGGLAGASGELFFGEGSRLTVL.

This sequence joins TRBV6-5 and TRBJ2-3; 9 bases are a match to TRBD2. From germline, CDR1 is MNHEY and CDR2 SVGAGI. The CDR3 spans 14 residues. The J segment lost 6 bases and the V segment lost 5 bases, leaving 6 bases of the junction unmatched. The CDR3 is CASSRGGARDTQYF. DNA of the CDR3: TGTGCCAGCAGTCGCGGGGGGGCGCGGGATACGCAGTATTTT.

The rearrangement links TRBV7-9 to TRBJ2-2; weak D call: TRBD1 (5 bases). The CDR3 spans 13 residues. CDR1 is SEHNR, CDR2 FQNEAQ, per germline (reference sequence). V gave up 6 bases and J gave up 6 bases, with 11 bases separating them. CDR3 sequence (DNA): TGTGCCAGCAGATCAGGGTTGGCCGGGGAGCTGTTTTTT. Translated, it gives CASRSGLAGELFF.

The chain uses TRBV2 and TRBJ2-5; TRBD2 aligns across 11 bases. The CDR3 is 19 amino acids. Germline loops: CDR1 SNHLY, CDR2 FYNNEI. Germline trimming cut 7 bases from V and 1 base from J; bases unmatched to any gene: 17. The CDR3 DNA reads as TGTGCCAGCAAGAGAGGAATGGCGGGGACTAGCGGAGTCCAAGAGACCCAGTACTTC. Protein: CASKRGMAGTSGVQETQYF.

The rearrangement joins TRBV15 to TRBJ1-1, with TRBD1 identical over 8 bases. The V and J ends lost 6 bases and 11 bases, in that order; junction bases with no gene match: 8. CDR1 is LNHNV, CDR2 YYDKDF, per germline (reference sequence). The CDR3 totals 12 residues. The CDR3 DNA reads TGTGCCACCAGTGGACAGGGTTTTGACGCTTTCTTT. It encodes CATSGQGFDAFF.

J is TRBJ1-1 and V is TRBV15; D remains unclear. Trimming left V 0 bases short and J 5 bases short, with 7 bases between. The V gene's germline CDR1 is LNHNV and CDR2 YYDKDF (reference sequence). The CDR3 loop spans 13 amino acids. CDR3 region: CATSRDPGTEAFF. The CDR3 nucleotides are TGTGCCACCAGCAGAGATCCGGGTACTGAAGCTTTCTTT.

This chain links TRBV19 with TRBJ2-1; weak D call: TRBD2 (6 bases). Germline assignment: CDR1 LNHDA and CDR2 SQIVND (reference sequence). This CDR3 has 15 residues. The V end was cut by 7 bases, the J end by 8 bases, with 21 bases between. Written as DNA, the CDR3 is TGTGCCAGTACCTCAGGAGGTGGGGACTTTGATGAGCAGTTCTTC. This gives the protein CASTSGGGDFDEQFF.

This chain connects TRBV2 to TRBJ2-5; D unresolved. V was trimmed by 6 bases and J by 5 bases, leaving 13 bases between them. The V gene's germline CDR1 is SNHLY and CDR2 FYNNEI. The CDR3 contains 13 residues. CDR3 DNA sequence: TGTGCCAGCAGAGAATTACCCGGGGAGACCCAGTACTTC. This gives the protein CASRELPGETQYF.

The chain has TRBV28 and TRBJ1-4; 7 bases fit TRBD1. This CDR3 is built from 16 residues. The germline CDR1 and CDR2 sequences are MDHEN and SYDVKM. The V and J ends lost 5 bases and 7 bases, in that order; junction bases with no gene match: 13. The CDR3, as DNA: TGTGCCAGCAGTCCCCGGACAGGAAGTTACGGTGAAAAACTGTTTTTT. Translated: CASSPRTGSYGEKLFF.

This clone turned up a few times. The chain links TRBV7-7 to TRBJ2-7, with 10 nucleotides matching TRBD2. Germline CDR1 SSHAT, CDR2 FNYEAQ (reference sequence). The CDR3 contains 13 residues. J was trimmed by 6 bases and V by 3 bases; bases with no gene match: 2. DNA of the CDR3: TGTGCCAGCAGCTTGGTAGCGGGAGGCGAGCAGTACTTC. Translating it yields CASSLVAGGEQYF. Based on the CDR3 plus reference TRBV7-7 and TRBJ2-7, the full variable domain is GAGVSQSPRYKVTKRGQDVTLRCDPISSHATLYWYQQALGQGPEFLTYFNYEAQPDKSGLPSDRFSAERPEGSISTLTIQRTEQRDSAMYRCASSLVAGGEQYFGPGTRLTVT.